This TCR beta chain was obtained from a study of blood T cell repertoires in COVID-19 (dated by TCRdb to 2020 to 2022). Notes on the research overall: The collaborator samples originated in the United States, Italy and Spain and spanned the acute and convalescent phases of COVID-19. A de-identified subject ID, COVID-19 status, age in years and sex were almost always included in the sample metadata. The dataset comprised deeply sampled blood TCRbeta repertoires from subjects exposed to, actively infected with, or recovered from COVID-19. The material from the prospective study consisted of cDNA or gDNA derived from T cells, B-cell-depleted T cells, or PBMCs. The repertoires were released in a freely available public database intended as a resource for research on the immune response to SARS-CoV-2. Where available, HLA class I and class II types were taken from metadata supplied by the sample provider and were not determined by assay-based typing. The samples were drawn from the first 160 participants of the ongoing ImmuneRACE study and from 950 to 1,500 subjects provided by 6 global collaborators. What the study reported, not specific to this receptor: The quantity of clinical and demographic metadata differed by source and by participant and was supplied without curation.

Relative to germline, V is 2 bases shorter and J is 0 bases shorter, with 9 bases between their ends. The CDR3 runs 16 residues from the cysteine to the phenylalanine. Here the CDR3 DNA is all that survives: 48 bases in frame from base 1. Taken from the germline V gene (reference sequence), the CDR1 and CDR2 loops are SGHNT and YYREEE. Each collaborating institution followed its own protocols to collect whole blood in K2EDTA tubes. Collaborator samples were shipped for TCRbeta analysis as frozen whole blood, isolated PBMCs, or DNA extracted from either sample type. TCRbeta CDR3 regions were amplified from genomic DNA using the immunoSEQ Assay, a bias-controlled multiplex PCR. For the original study's pipeline: Within the assay, amplification of reference gene primers was used to estimate how many nucleated cells each sample contained. To quantify the absolute abundance of each unique TCRbeta CDR3 rearrangement, sequence reads were collapsed and filtered. For each sample, productive Simpson clonality was calculated as the square root of Simpson's diversity index across productive rearrangements. Held by TCRdb, this immuneACCESS table contains in-frame sequences only and omits some clones. Under half of the omission traces to an unresolved V gene where checked; the cause of the rest is unknown. That table is the source of V, J and clone size, and D and trimming were worked out from the DNA. The sample profile shows more than 85,000 clones; approximately 82% of them were found once. The ten top clones hold 25% of the sample.

Concerning this clone itself: The clone's antigen remains unknown. No much larger clone exists at a distance of one base, and base qualities are not known.

The material sequenced was peripheral blood. The V and J genes are TRBV5-4 and TRBJ1-6; the D region possibly corresponds to TRBD1 (5 bases align). The TCR comes from a man in his sixties with acute or convalescent COVID-19. The CDR3 corresponds to CASSFQGGSYNSPLHF. Read as DNA, the sequence is TGTGCCAGCAGCTTTCAGGGAGGCTCCTATAATTCACCCCTCCACTTT. Extended through the reference TRBV5-4 and TRBJ1-6 proteins, this CDR3 yields the full variable domain: ETGVTQSPTHLIKTRGQQVTLRCSSQSGHNTVSWYQQALGQGPQFIFQYYREEENGRGNFPPRFSGLQFPNYSSELNVNALELDDSALYLCASSFQGGSYNSPLHFGNGTRLTVT.